This entry concerns a single TCR beta chain. This clonotype showed up just a few times. The antigen it recognizes is unknown. It has no much larger one-base neighbor in the sample; base qualities were not kept. The sample comes from a study of CD8 T cells in Susac syndrome (dated by TCRdb to the late 2010s). Turning to the overall study: The study used repertoire sequencing to test whether antigen drove CD8+ T cell activation and differentiation in Susac syndrome. Clonality of the CD8+ T cell repertoire was compared between over 10 healthy donors, roughly 14 Susac syndrome patients and some 15 multiple sclerosis patients.

High-throughput TCR beta sequencing profiled peripheral blood CD8+ and CD4+ T cells from healthy donors, Susac syndrome patients and multiple sclerosis patients. The multiple sclerosis controls were treatment-naive patients who had stable or active relapsing-remitting disease and met the revised McDonald criteria. Bulk CD8+ and CD4+ T cells were purified magnetically by negative isolation, whereas CD8+ TEMRA cells were enriched by FACS. Blood was collected in EDTA tubes and processed within 24 hours, with PBMCs isolated through density gradient centrifugation. PBMCs intended for TCR sequencing were cryopreserved in liquid nitrogen and thawed later in a water bath at 37 degrees C. A purity of at least 90% was achieved for sorted or isolated CD4+, CD8+ and CD8+ TEMRA cells. Trimming at the junction amounts to 8 bases on V and 1 base on J, and the germline ends lie 5 bases apart. The CDR3 starts with the cysteine, ends with the phenylalanine, and has 11 residues. Only the CDR3 DNA is retained, 33 bases long and in frame from the first base. The germline V gene provides CDR1 SNHLY and CDR2 FYNNEI.

What the research found in general, with its limitations: The number of individuals in the TCR sequencing and HLA analysis was recognized as being relatively small.

RNA was extracted using the RNeasy kit, and roughly 0.5 to 1 microgram was reverse transcribed with random hexamers. The immunoSEQ multiplex PCR assay, which covers 54 Vbeta and 13 Jbeta segments, was used to amplify TCR beta CDR3 regions. PCR amplification bias was corrected using a synthetic template baseline for primer optimization and computational correction. As for the original processing: Reads were annotated to V, D and J genes according to IMGT and were analyzed with immunoSEQ Analyzer, with only productive sequences retained. Clonality was calculated as one minus the Shannon entropy normalized by log2 of the number of productive unique sequences. For each patient and control, public and private clones were evaluated within the 100 most prevalent clones. Clones were defined as Susac-specific if absent from the healthy and MS cohorts, from around 1,000 published viral clones and from other ImmuneACCESS disease sequences. In TCRdb, the public reads were trimmed at Q25 with fastp and aligned with MiXCR, with productive beta chains retained. Entries that share a CDR3 protein sequence are merged under the most common genes and DNA. The authors' filters were not applied to this entry. Here the sample has about 430,000 distinct CDR3 sequences; 85% to 90% occur a single time. In total, the top ten clones hold approximately 0.12% of the sample.

Sequencing used CD8+ T cells from PBMCs. The rearranged segments are TRBV2 and TRBJ1-1, and the D gene may be TRBD1, 5 bases matching. The receptor was isolated from a human donor with multiple sclerosis. The bases read TGTGCCAGCGGGGGGAACACTGAAGCTTTCTTT. Its coded protein is CASGGNTEAFF.